These 30 T cell receptor beta chains came from one sample sequenced in a study of T-cell memory formation after mild COVID-19. Via MiXCR, TCRdb re-called the 5' RACE reads, giving one row per CDR3 protein. The repertoire consists of about 130,000 distinct CDR3 sequences, with about 17% occurring once and the leading ten covering approximately 15%. The sequencing sample was made of PBMCs or a T cell subset sorted from them (not recorded which). Receptors were obtained from an adult woman who had mild COVID-19 (a few samples of this study predate the infection). Cell type and time point are not known.

This clonotype has just a few counts. V is TRBV5-6 and J is TRBJ1-4; D gene ambiguous. This CDR3 has 16 amino acids. Germline V CDR1 and CDR2: SGHDT, YYEEEE. With 4 bases removed from V and 0 bases from J, the gap between germline ends came to 13 bases. The CDR3 region has the DNA TGTGCCAGCAGCCTAAGAGGGCACGCAACTAATGAAAAACTGTTTTTT. This sequence encodes CASSLRGHATNEKLFF.

The CDR3 region is CAWSVGDGGFYEQYF. The DNA of the CDR3 is TGTGCCTGGAGTGTGGGCGACGGGGGATTTTACGAGCAGTACTTC. The V call is TRBV30, the J call TRBJ2-7, with D possibly TRBD2 on 6 matching bases. Germline V CDR1 and CDR2: GTSNPN, SVGIG (reference sequence). CDR3 length: 15 residues. V was cut by 0 bases and J by 4 bases, with 16 bases left in between.

This clonotype was detected many times. The CDR3 spells CASSSGQHTGELFF. The CDR3 region has the DNA TGCGCCAGCAGCTCGGGACAGCACACCGGGGAGCTGTTTTTT. The rearrangement uses TRBV5-1 and TRBJ2-2; the match to TRBD1 covers 7 bases. V shed 3 bases and J 3 bases; nucleotides not matched to a gene: 2. This CDR3 comprises 14 residues. Looked up from germline, CDR1 is SGHRS and CDR2 is YFSETQ.

Only a few counts were recorded for this clonotype. The chain recombines TRBV18 with TRBJ2-5; the match to TRBD1 covers 7 bases. The CDR3 is made up of 15 amino acids. V lost 4 bases, J lost 2 bases, and 7 bases stayed unmatched. CDR1 is KGHSH, CDR2 LQKENI, per germline. CDR3 protein: CASSRLQGNQETQYF. DNA for the CDR3: TGTGCCAGCTCACGTCTACAGGGGAATCAAGAGACCCAGTACTTC.

The chain has TRBV18 and TRBJ2-3, with D perhaps TRBD1 (5 bases). Germline V lookup: CDR1 KGHSH, CDR2 LQKENI. The length of the CDR3 is 14 residues. V was clipped by 4 bases and J by 4 bases, with 12 bases between them. CDR3 bases: TGTGCCAGCTCACAAGACAAAGGGGCAGATACGCAGTATTTT. This sequence encodes CASSQDKGADTQYF.

The CDR3 region is CASTGGAVVPRPYNEQFF. The CDR3 coding sequence is TGTGCCAGCACCGGGGGGGCCGTAGTCCCAAGGCCCTACAATGAGCAGTTCTTC. The chain carries TRBV7-8 and TRBJ2-1, with 8 bases aligning to TRBD2. The CDR3 spans 18 residues. Germline V gene lookup returns CDR1 SGHVS and CDR2 FQNEAQ. Trimming cost V 7 bases and J 2 bases; bases outside gene matches: 16. Using reference TRBV7-8 and TRBJ2-1 for the parts outside the CDR3, the full variable domain is GAGVSQSPRYKVAKRGQDVALRCDPISGHVSLFWYQQALGQGPEFLTYFQNEAQLDKSGLPSDRFFAERPEGSVSTLKIQRTQQEDSAVYLCASTGGAVVPRPYNEQFFGPGTRLTVL.

This clonotype showed up just a few times. This chain links TRBV12-3 or TRBV12-4 with TRBJ1-5, with D unclear. Deletions cut 4 bases from V and 4 bases from J, with 8 bases between. The CDR3 consists of 13 residues. This CDR3 is CASSSLGNQPQHF. The CDR3 DNA reads TGTGCCAGCAGTTCCCTAGGGAATCAGCCCCAGCATTTT.

This clonotype was seen a few times. The genes are TRBV9 and TRBJ1-5; TRBD1 is a possible D gene (6 bases). Germline-derived CDR1 and CDR2 are SGDLS and YYNGEE. V was trimmed by 3 bases and J by 7 bases, leaving 14 bases between them. This CDR3 region has 14 residues. CDR3 bases: TGTGCCAGCAGCGACCAGGACAGACCCCAGCCCCAGCATTTT. It codes for CASSDQDRPQPQHF.

The chain employs TRBV2 and TRBJ2-3; weak D call: TRBD1 (6 bases). Between the trimmed V and J ends, which lost 7 bases and 0 bases, there was a span of 11 bases. CDR1 is SNHLY, CDR2 FYNNEI, per germline. The CDR3 runs to 14 residues. The CDR3 sequence: CASTLDRSTDTQYF. The CDR3 region has the DNA TGTGCCAGCACCTTGGACAGAAGCACAGATACGCAGTATTTT.

Written as DNA, the CDR3 is TGTGCCAGCAGCTTACCGGGACTAGGCCAAGAGACCCAGTACTTC. Translation gives CASSLPGLGQETQYF. The rearrangement joins TRBV7-6 to TRBJ2-5; 8 bases fit TRBD2. Trimming removed 2 bases from V and 1 base from J; junction bases left unmatched: 3. CDR1 SGHVS and CDR2 FNYEAQ come from the germline V gene. The length of the CDR3 is 15 residues.

This clonotype has only a few counts. The chain couples TRBV7-6 to TRBJ2-1; TRBD2 matches at 7 bases. Trimming removed 4 bases from V and 5 bases from J; junction bases left unmatched: 5. The CDR3 is 14 residues long. Germline V gives CDR1 SGHVS, CDR2 FNYEAQ. The CDR3 spells CASSYTRGDNEQFF. DNA for the CDR3: TGTGCCAGCAGCTACACACGGGGGGACAATGAGCAGTTCTTC.

V and J are TRBV20-1 and TRBJ1-5, with D hard to call. The CDR3 spans 14 residues. Trimming stripped 5 bases from V and 8 bases from J, with 19 bases between. The germline V gene has CDR1 DFQATT and CDR2 SNEGSKA (reference sequence). CDR3 residues: CSASPGRGVEPQHF. The CDR3, as DNA: TGCAGTGCTTCCCCAGGCCGCGGGGTGGAGCCCCAGCATTTT.

V gene TRBV4-1 combines with J gene TRBJ1-4; TRBD1 is a possible D gene (6 bases). CDR3 size: 14 residues. Germline V CDR1 and CDR2: MGHRA, YSYEKL. V shed 5 bases and J shed 8 bases, with 15 bases lying between them. The CDR3 DNA is TGCGCCAGCAGCAAACCAGGGGTGGGGGAAAAACTGTTTTTT. This sequence encodes CASSKPGVGEKLFF.

Concerning this clonotype: Germline is not matched at one junction end, which may reflect a read error. The CDR3 DNA reads TGTGCCAGCAGTTTAGCTAGCGTAACCTACACTGAGCAGTTCTTC. As protein: CASSLASVTYTEQFF. This rearrangement joins TRBV12-3 or TRBV12-4 to TRBJ2-1, with a weak D call TRBD2 (5 bases). There are 15 residues in the CDR3.

J is TRBJ2-3 and V is TRBV30, with D tentatively TRBD2 (9 bases). From germline, CDR1 is GTSNPN and CDR2 SVGIG (reference sequence). Trimming cost V 1 base and J 7 bases, with 24 bases left between them. The CDR3 sequence is 17 residues long. CDR3 DNA sequence: TGTGCCTGGAGTGCAGGGGGCGGGAGGGCCCTCTCGAATACGCAGTATTTT. Protein sequence: CAWSAGGGRALSNTQYF.

V is TRBV10-3 and J is TRBJ2-1; 10 nucleotides align to TRBD1. Germline loops: CDR1 ENHRY, CDR2 SYGVKD. J lost 8 bases, V lost 10 bases, and 14 bases had no gene match. The CDR3 has 15 amino acids. Here the CDR3 DNA reads TGTGCCACCAAGCATACCGGGACAGGGGTCCATGAGCAGTTCTTC. It translates to CATKHTGTGVHEQFF.

V and J are TRBV5-1 and TRBJ2-2, with D tentatively TRBD2 (6 bases). The CDR3 contains 16 residues. V was clipped by 0 bases and J by 2 bases, with 11 bases between them. The germline V gene encodes CDR1 SGHRS and CDR2 YFSETQ. CDR3 residues: CASSLDPGVNTGELFF. As DNA, the CDR3 is TGCGCCAGCAGCTTGGATCCGGGAGTTAACACCGGGGAGCTGTTTTTT.

There are a few counts of this clonotype. The J gene is TRBJ2-1, the V gene TRBV11-2, with D unresolved. Germline CDR1 is SGHAT and CDR2 is FQNNGV. The CDR3 consists of 15 residues. V dropped 8 bases and J dropped 0 bases, with 14 bases sitting between them. In nucleotides, the CDR3 is TGTGCCAGCTCCAGAGATTTAAGCTCCTACAATGAGCAGTTCTTC. Protein: CASSRDLSSYNEQFF.

The chain combines TRBV9 with TRBJ2-2; 7 bases are a match to TRBD1. This CDR3 is 16 amino acids long. V shed 3 bases, J shed 2 bases, and the junction held 7 bases outside the gene matches. Germline V gene data show CDR1 as SGDLS and CDR2 as YYNGEE. The CDR3 loop reads CASSGRGDRNTGELFF. CDR3 DNA sequence: TGTGCCAGCAGCGGGCGTGGGGACAGAAACACCGGGGAGCTGTTTTTT.

This clonotype showed up just a few times. V and J are TRBV10-3 and TRBJ2-5, with TRBD1 as a possible D gene (5 bases). There are 13 residues in the CDR3. CDR1 and CDR2 from the germline V gene are ENHRY and SYGVKD. Between the trimmed V and J ends, which lost 4 bases and 1 base, there was a span of 7 bases. CDR3 nucleotide sequence: TGTGCCATCAGTGGACAGCCCCAAGAGACCCAGTACTTC. It is translated as CAISGQPQETQYF.

This clonotype came up a few times. The chain carries TRBV12-3 or TRBV12-4 and TRBJ1-2; D gene ambiguous. This CDR3 is built from 14 residues. Trimming took 7 bases from V and 7 from J, leaving 19 bases between them. CDR3 DNA: TGTGCCAGCACCCCGACATTAATATCGGCTGGCTACACCTTC. This gives the protein CASTPTLISAGYTF.

The chain combines TRBV30 with TRBJ2-1; D possibly matches TRBD1 or TRBD2 (6 bases each). With 0 bases removed from V and 6 bases from J, the gap between germline ends came to 9 bases. The CDR3 has 13 residues. Germline CDR1 reads GTSNPN; CDR2 reads SVGIG (reference sequence). The CDR3 spells CAWSVRGPNEQFF. In nucleotides, the CDR3 is TGTGCCTGGAGTGTCCGGGGGCCCAATGAGCAGTTCTTC. Filled out from reference TRBV30 and TRBJ2-1, the complete variable domain reads SQTIHQWPATLVQPVGSPLSLECTVEGTSNPNLYWYRQAAGRGLQLLFYSVGIGQISSEVPQNLSASRPQDRQFILSSKKLLLSDSGFYLCAWSVRGPNEQFFGPGTRLTVL.

The chain recombines TRBV5-6 with TRBJ1-3, with D unclear. Deletions cut 3 bases from V and 0 bases from J, with 10 bases between. Per the germline V gene, CDR1 is SGHDT and CDR2 is YYEEEE. This CDR3 region has 15 residues. CDR3: CASSWRPSSGNTIYF. Written as DNA, the CDR3 is TGTGCCAGCAGCTGGCGCCCGAGCTCTGGAAACACCATATATTTT.

This sequence joins TRBV20-1 and TRBJ1-2; 9 bases are shared with TRBD1. The germline V gene encodes CDR1 DFQATT and CDR2 SNEGSKA (reference sequence). Unmatched junction bases numbered 4, after V lost 3 bases and J lost 5 bases. The CDR3 sequence is 13 residues long. The CDR3: CSARGTGRYGYTF. CDR3 coding DNA: TGCAGTGCTAGGGGGACAGGGCGGTATGGCTACACCTTC.

The rearrangement links TRBV7-3 to TRBJ2-3; 12 bases fit TRBD2. There are 18 residues in the CDR3. CDR1 and CDR2 from the germline V gene are SGHTA and FQGTGA. Unmatched junction bases numbered 14, after V lost 5 bases and J lost 5 bases. DNA of the CDR3: TGTGCCAGCAGCCGCATGCCTCTAGCGGGGGGGCCTATAGATACGCAGTATTTT. Translation: CASSRMPLAGGPIDTQYF.

This clonotype was observed a few times. The chain recombines TRBV5-1 with TRBJ2-1, with 9 bases that match TRBD2. Germline CDR1 reads SGHRS; CDR2 reads YFSETQ. This CDR3 is built from 18 residues. The V segment lost 1 base and the J segment 7 bases; nucleotides outside the gene matches: 15. CDR3 sequence (DNA): TGCGCCAGCAGCTTGCTCTCCTTCGCTAGCGGGGTGGGGAATGAGCAGTTCTTC. It encodes CASSLLSFASGVGNEQFF.

This clonotype was counted many times. CDR3: CAISESPVETQYF. The CDR3 nucleotides read TGTGCCATCAGTGAGTCTCCCGTTGAGACCCAGTACTTC. This chain uses TRBV10-3 with TRBJ2-5; no clear D. Trimming shortened V by 0 bases and J by 5 bases, and 7 bases separated the two germline ends. Germline values: CDR1 ENHRY, CDR2 SYGVKD. The CDR3 runs to 13 residues.

Ten or more counts support this clonotype. The chain employs TRBV6-6 and TRBJ1-1; D is uncertain. Germline CDR1 and CDR2: MNHNY and SVGAGI (reference sequence). The ends were cut back, 5 bases at V and 1 base at J, with 8 bases in the middle. This CDR3 is 13 amino acids long. Here the CDR3 reads CASSPRQNTEAFF. The CDR3 coding sequence is TGTGCCAGCAGTCCACGACAGAACACTGAAGCTTTCTTT.

This clonotype turned up a few times. The genes are TRBV6-1 and TRBJ1-2; 7 bases map to TRBD1. The ends lost 0 bases at V and 8 bases at J; junction bases unmatched: 3. CDR3 length equals 13 residues. Germline V gene sequence: CDR1 MNHNS, CDR2 SASEGT. CDR3 loop: CASSEAGTDGYTF. The CDR3 bases are TGTGCCAGCAGTGAAGCCGGGACAGACGGCTACACCTTC.

The chain employs TRBV29-1 and TRBJ2-5; D gene uncertain. This CDR3 contains 14 residues. The V and J ends lost 2 bases and 3 bases respectively, with 13 bases between them. The germline V gene encodes CDR1 SQVTM and CDR2 ANQGSEA. The chain's CDR3 is CSVEYGRKKETQYF. The CDR3 bases are TGCAGCGTTGAATATGGCAGAAAAAAAGAGACCCAGTACTTC.